The 17 T cell receptor beta chains presented below share a single source sample, sequenced in a study. MiXCR, applied by TCRdb to the RT-PCR reads, yields one record per CDR3 protein. The table includes around 700,000 distinct CDR3 sequences, approximately 14% detected once. Input material: memory CD4+ T cells from blood. The receptors originated from a female donor in good health, serving as a healthy control.

This clonotype was counted only a few times. The chain links TRBV27 to TRBJ1-2, with unresolved D. The CDR3 is 13 residues long. Looked up from germline, CDR1 is MNHEY and CDR2 is SMNVEV (reference sequence). V lost 0 bases and J 5 bases, leaving 7 bases between the germline ends. The CDR3 nucleotides read TGTGCCAGCAGTTTATCGAGCTTATATGGCTACACCTTC. Its protein product is CASSLSSLYGYTF.

This clonotype was detected many times. The chain links TRBV20-1 to TRBJ2-4; D is unclear. The V gene lost 1 base and the J gene lost 4 bases, with 8 bases spanning the gap. Germline values: CDR1 DFQATT, CDR2 SNEGSKA (reference sequence). The CDR3 spans 13 residues. The CDR3 DNA reads TGCAGTGCTAGAGTGACACAGAAAAACATTCAGTACTTC. Translating gives CSARVTQKNIQYF.

This chain links TRBV30 with TRBJ1-1; no reliable D call. Germline lookup yields CDR1 GTSNPN and CDR2 SVGIG (reference sequence). The V and J ends lost 2 bases and 1 base respectively, with 8 bases between them. The CDR3 extends over 13 amino acids. CDR3: CAWSRHQNTEAFF. The CDR3, as DNA: TGTGCCTGGAGTCGACATCAGAACACTGAAGCTTTCTTT.

This clonotype was observed a handful of times. The rearrangement uses TRBV5-1 and TRBJ2-3; 7 nucleotides agree with TRBD1. The CDR3 covers 16 residues. From germline, CDR1 is SGHRS and CDR2 YFSETQ. The trim removed 3 bases at V and 0 bases at J, leaving 7 bases unmatched. CDR3 sequence (DNA): TGCGCCAGCAGCTACTCCGGGACAGATAGCACAGATACGCAGTATTTT. Its translation is CASSYSGTDSTDTQYF.

V gene TRBV28 combines with J gene TRBJ1-4; a possible D gene is TRBD1 (5 bases). Germline V gives CDR1 MDHEN, CDR2 SYDVKM. V shed 5 bases and J shed 15 bases, with 16 bases lying between them. This CDR3 has 12 residues. The CDR3, as DNA: TGTGCCAGCAGTCTGAGGGGATCGGGGGTGTTTTTT. Its translation is CASSLRGSGVFF.

This clonotype was recorded a few times. The chain uses TRBV7-2 and TRBJ1-2; D is ambiguous. The germline gives CDR1 SGHTA, CDR2 FQGNSA. The CDR3 extends over 14 amino acids. The V end was cut by 2 bases, the J end by 3 bases, with 10 bases between. The CDR3 sequence: CASSLRGGYYGYTF. The CDR3 DNA follows: TGTGCCAGCAGCTTAAGAGGAGGGTACTATGGCTACACCTTC.

The chain has TRBV6-2 or TRBV6-3 and TRBJ2-1; 10 nucleotides align to TRBD2. The CDR3 is made up of 15 amino acids. CDR1 is MNHEY and CDR2 is SVGEGT in the germline V gene. The V and J ends lost 4 bases and 9 bases, in that order; junction bases with no gene match: 9. CDR3 loop: CASSLRLAGESEQFF. The CDR3 bases are TGTGCCAGCAGTTTAAGGCTAGCGGGAGAATCTGAGCAGTTCTTC.

The chain joins TRBV12-3 or TRBV12-4 to TRBJ2-5; weak D call: TRBD1 (5 bases). V gave up 4 bases and J gave up 4 bases, with 13 bases separating them. The CDR3 has 14 residues. Here the CDR3 DNA reads TGTGCCAGCAGTTCCTACTCTAGGGGAGAGACCCAGTACTTC. It encodes CASSSYSRGETQYF.

This clonotype showed up just a few times. The CDR3 here is CASSGAGLAGRYEQYF. The CDR3 DNA is TGTGCCAGCAGCGGGGCGGGACTAGCGGGACGATACGAGCAGTACTTC. The V gene is TRBV28, the J gene TRBJ2-7; 13 bases agree with TRBD2. Germline CDR1 MDHEN, CDR2 SYDVKM. J lost 4 bases, V lost 6 bases, and 9 bases had no gene match. CDR3 size: 16 residues.

Ten or more counts support this clonotype. The rearrangement links TRBV10-3 to TRBJ2-4, with 7 positions matching TRBD1. CDR3 length: 14 amino acids. Germline V CDR1 and CDR2: ENHRY, SYGVKD. The trim removed 0 bases at V and 7 bases at J, leaving 3 bases unmatched. In nucleotides, the CDR3 is TGTGCCATCAGTGAGTCGGTCAGGGGGAACATTCAGTACTTC. It codes for CAISESVRGNIQYF.

This clonotype was found many times. The rearrangement uses TRBV20-1 and TRBJ2-3; the D gene is possibly TRBD1 (7 bases). Germline lookup yields CDR1 DFQATT and CDR2 SNEGSKA (reference sequence). The CDR3 contains 10 residues. The DNA for the CDR3 is TGCAGCGCAGGGGGGGATACGCAGTATTTT. This codes for CSAGGDTQYF.

This clonotype was counted only a few times. The V gene is TRBV14, the J gene TRBJ2-3, with a tentative D call TRBD2 (6 bases). V shed 4 bases and J shed 2 bases, with 13 bases lying between them. Germline loops: CDR1 SGHDN, CDR2 FVKESK. CDR3 length: 15 amino acids. The CDR3 region is CASSRGLQFTDTQYF. CDR3 nucleotides: TGTGCCAGCAGCCGGGGACTGCAATTCACAGATACGCAGTATTTT.

This clonotype has at least ten counts. The chain carries TRBV9 and TRBJ2-5; 11 nucleotides agree with TRBD2. Trimming took 2 bases from V and 3 from J; bases not matched to a gene: 0. Germline lookup yields CDR1 SGDLS and CDR2 YYNGEE. This CDR3 contains 14 residues. CDR3 region: CASSVTSGKETQYF. The CDR3 DNA reads TGTGCCAGCAGCGTGACTAGCGGGAAAGAGACCCAGTACTTC.

V gene TRBV2 combines with J gene TRBJ2-5, with D perhaps being TRBD1 or TRBD2 (5 bases each). The CDR3 runs 14 residues. Between the trimmed V and J ends, which lost 1 base and 5 bases, there was a span of 11 bases. Germline V CDR1 and CDR2: SNHLY, FYNNEI. CDR3 coding DNA: TGTGCCAGCAGTGAAGGACAGCCGGGGGAGACCCAGTACTTC. This sequence encodes CASSEGQPGETQYF.

This clonotype was recorded a few times. V and J are TRBV5-1 and TRBJ1-1; 9 positions agree with TRBD1. The CDR3 covers 15 residues. CDR1 is SGHRS and CDR2 is YFSETQ in the germline V gene. V lost 4 bases and J lost 1; bases outside the gene matches: 5. The CDR3 loop is CASSPPTGGNTEAFF. In DNA, the CDR3 is TGCGCCAGCAGCCCGCCGACAGGGGGGAACACTGAAGCTTTCTTT.

Here the CDR3 reads CASSLEVAGAGPDTQYF. CDR3 nucleotide sequence: TGTGCCAGCAGCTTAGAGGTAGCGGGGGCGGGTCCAGATACGCAGTATTTT. The chain couples TRBV7-9 to TRBJ2-3; the match to TRBD2 covers 9 bases. Germline V lookup: CDR1 SEHNR, CDR2 FQNEAQ (reference sequence). J lost 4 bases, V lost 1 base, and 9 bases had no gene match. The CDR3 totals 17 residues.

The V gene is TRBV7-8, the J gene TRBJ2-1, with a possible D match to TRBD2 (5 bases). CDR1 SGHVS and CDR2 FQNEAQ come from the germline V gene. CDR3 length: 14 residues. V dropped 10 bases and J dropped 6 bases, with 19 bases sitting between them. CDR3 sequence reads: CATYRGRIVNEQFF. CDR3 sequence (DNA): TGTGCCACCTACCGAGGGAGAATCGTCAATGAGCAGTTCTTC.